One sample yielded the 5 T cell receptor beta chains listed below, sequenced in a study of cytomegalovirus exposure and HLA in healthy donors. 60 Vbeta and 13 Jbeta primers were used in PCR. Sequencing used immunoSEQ multiplex PCR; TCRdb keeps in-frame clones, though not all of them. The table for this sample gives approximately 150,000 clones. The specimen sequenced was PBMCs. The source of these receptors is a male donor in good health and CMV-seronegative.

The chain recombines TRBV6-4 with TRBJ2-6; 8 bases map to TRBD1. J gave up 1 base and V 4 bases, and 0 bases lay outside the gene matches. The germline gives CDR1 MRHNA, CDR2 SNTAGT. The CDR3 covers 15 residues. The CDR3: CASSGDRSGANVLTF. The CDR3 DNA follows: TGTGCCAGCAGTGGGGACAGGTCTGGGGCCAACGTCCTGACTTTC.

The rearrangement links TRBV18 to TRBJ1-1, with 7 nucleotides matching TRBD1. Germline V gene lookup returns CDR1 KGHSH and CDR2 LQKENI. V trimming: 4 bases; J trimming: 5 bases; junction bases outside the gene matches: 7. CDR3 length: 14 amino acids. The CDR3 sequence: CASSLQGVGTEAFF. The CDR3 nucleotides read TGTGCCAGCTCACTCCAGGGGGTCGGGACTGAAGCTTTCTTT. Variable domain in full (rest from reference TRBV18 and TRBJ1-1): NAGVMQNPRHLVRRRGQEARLRCSPMKGHSHVYWYRQLPEEGLKFMVYLQKENIIDESGMPKERFSAEFPKEGPSILRIQQVVRGDSAAYFCASSLQGVGTEAFFGQGTRLTVV.

The chain links TRBV5-6 to TRBJ1-5, with TRBD1 as a possible D gene (6 bases). Trimming pared 3 bases from V and 0 bases from J, leaving 10 bases between. This CDR3 is built from 15 residues. Germline V CDR1 and CDR2: SGHDT, YYEEEE. The CDR3 DNA is TGTGCCAGCAGCTCGCGAGGGGGTAGCAATCAGCCCCAGCATTTT. Protein product: CASSSRGGSNQPQHF.

The gene calls are TRBV7-2 and TRBJ2-2; D unclear. The V end was cut by 5 bases, the J end by 7 bases, with 11 bases between. This CDR3 has 13 residues. Germline V gene data show CDR1 as SGHTA and CDR2 as FQGNSA. This CDR3 is CASSPPPRGELFF. The CDR3 DNA reads as TGTGCCAGCAGCCCCCCTCCTCGCGGGGAGCTGTTTTTT.

The genes are TRBV29-1 and TRBJ2-7; D is perhaps TRBD2 (5 bases). This CDR3 spans 14 amino acids. V was clipped by 3 bases and J by 1 base, with 13 bases between them. CDR1 SQVTM and CDR2 ANQGSEA come from the germline V gene. CDR3 residues: CSVESRESSYEQYF. In DNA form, the CDR3 reads TGCAGCGTTGAGAGCCGGGAAAGTTCCTACGAGCAGTACTTC.